This T cell receptor (beta chain) was sequenced during a study of a mutant IDH1 vaccine in newly diagnosed glioma. Clones were sequenced by immunoSEQ multiplex PCR, and TCRdb holds only the in-frame ones, with some missing. The sample lists about 35,000 clones; around nine tenths were seen once. V gave up 3 bases and J gave up 5 bases, with 20 bases separating them. Germline V gene sequence: CDR1 ENHRY, CDR2 SYGVKD. The CDR3 spans 16 residues. Comments on this clone: The target antigen is unknown.

The time point is: week 47, end of study. Topical imiquimod was applied with each vaccine dose, which held 300 ug of mutant IDH1 20-mer peptide. This sequence joins TRBV10-3 and TRBJ2-7, with D perhaps TRBD1 (6 bases). The TCR originated in a woman in her thirties with glioma. Sequenced material: PBMCs, taken from a glioma patient whose treatment included an IDH1 peptide vaccine. This CDR3 reads CAISDGQNHNGDEQYF. The CDR3 DNA is TGTGCCATCAGTGACGGACAGAACCACAACGGAGACGAGCAGTACTTC.